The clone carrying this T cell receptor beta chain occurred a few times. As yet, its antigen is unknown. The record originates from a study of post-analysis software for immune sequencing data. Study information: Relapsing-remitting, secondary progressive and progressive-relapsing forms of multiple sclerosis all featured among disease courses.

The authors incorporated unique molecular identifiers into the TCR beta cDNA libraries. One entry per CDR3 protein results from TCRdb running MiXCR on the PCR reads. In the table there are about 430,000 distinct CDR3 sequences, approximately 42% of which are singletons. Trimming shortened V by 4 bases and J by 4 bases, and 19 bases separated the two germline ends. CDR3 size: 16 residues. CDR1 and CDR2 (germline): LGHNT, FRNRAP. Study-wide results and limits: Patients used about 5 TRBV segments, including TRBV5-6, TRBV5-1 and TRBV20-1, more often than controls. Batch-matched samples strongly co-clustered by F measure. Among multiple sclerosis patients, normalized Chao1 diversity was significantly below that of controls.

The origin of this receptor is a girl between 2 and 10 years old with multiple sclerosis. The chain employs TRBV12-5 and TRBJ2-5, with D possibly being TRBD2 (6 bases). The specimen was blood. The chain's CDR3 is CASGSRIRGNLETQYF. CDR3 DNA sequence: TGTGCTAGTGGTTCCCGGATCCGCGGGAATTTAGAGACCCAGTACTTC.